A selection of T cell receptor beta chains follows, all from one sample in a study of shared clonotypes between healthy human individuals. Here immunoSEQ multiplex PCR was the method, and the copy in TCRdb shows in-frame clones only, minus some. The sample consists of some 740,000 clones, 92% of them appearing once. The sequenced sample was naive CD8+ T cells sorted from blood. The source of these receptors is a man aged 30 to 39 in good health. CDR3s include the opening cysteine and the closing phenylalanine or tryptophan. The D gene is left open where the match is weak. For some rows the clone size is stated as once, few or many, or as a class when expanded; others skip it.

TRBJ2-1	-	-	TRBV2	TGTGCCAGCAGCCCCGGCAGGGGTGCTAACAATGAGCAGTTCTTC	CASSPGRGANNEQFF
TRBJ1-1	-	-	TRBV29-1	TGCAGCGTTCGTTCTTTTTGGCAGGACTCGAACACTGAAGCTTTCTTT	CSVRSFWQDSNTEAFF
TRBJ1-2	TRBD1	few	TRBV6-6	TGTGCCAGCAGCGGACGCAGACAGGGACCAACCTATGGCTACACCTTC	CASSGRRQGPTYGYTF
TRBJ1-1	TRBD1	once	TRBV2	TGTGCCAGCAGGGACAGGGGGGAGTACACTGAAGCTTTCTTT	CASRDRGEYTEAFF
TRBJ2-1	TRBD1	-	TRBV28	TGTGCCAGCAGTTTTGGGACAGGGGGCTGGGATGAGCAGTTCTTC	CASSFGTGGWDEQFF
TRBJ2-5	TRBD1	-	TRBV7-9	TGTGCCAGCAGCTTAGTAAGGACAGGGCTGAAGACCCAGTACTTC	CASSLVRTGLKTQYF
TRBJ2-1	-	-	TRBV9	TGTGCCAGCAGCGTGGGGCAATTTTTCCTCGGTGAGCAGTTCTTC	CASSVGQFFLGEQFF
TRBJ2-7	TRBD1	-	TRBV29-1	TGCAGCGTGCCGGGACAGGGGTTTTACGAGCAGTACTTC	CSVPGQGFYEQYF
TRBJ1-3	-	-	TRBV7-9	TGTGCCAGCAGCTTAGGTTTCGTGGACACCATATATTTT	CASSLGFVDTIYF
TRBJ2-1	-	-	TRBV5-5	TGTGCCAGCAGCTTGTATGGAGGCCTGGACAGACTCAATGAGCAGTTCTTC	CASSLYGGLDRLNEQFF
TRBJ2-2	TRBD1	-	TRBV5-1	TGCGCCAGCAGCCCCCGGGACAGGGGCTGGGGCACCGGGGAGCTGTTTTTT	CASSPRDRGWGTGELFF
TRBJ2-7	-	-	TRBV28	TGTGCCAGCAGTTTTTCCAGGGGGCCCTGGCGGGAGCGTCGCGAGCAGTACTTC	CASSFSRGPWRERREQYF
TRBJ1-5	TRBD1	-	TRBV6-1	TGTGCCAGCAGTGAGTATACGGGGACAGGGTCGAATCAGCCCCAGCATTTT	CASSEYTGTGSNQPQHF
TRBJ2-7	-	-	TRBV6-1	TGTGCCAGCAGTGAATACGGCCCTTCAACCGACGAGCAGTACTTC	CASSEYGPSTDEQYF
TRBJ2-7	-	-	TRBV6-5	TGTGCCAGCAGTTGGGGACATAGCTACGAGCAGTACTTC	CASSWGHSYEQYF
TRBJ2-3	TRBD2	-	TRBV9	TGTGCCAGCAGCGTATTTCAGGACCCGGGACTAGCGGGGGCTAGCACAGATACGCAGTATTTT	CASSVFQDPGLAGASTDTQYF
TRBJ2-7	-	-	TRBV7-9	TGTGCCAGCAGGTCTGACGTCAGCTACGAGCAGTACTTC	CASRSDVSYEQYF
TRBJ1-5	-	-	TRBV7-6	TGTGCCAGCAGCCCCCTCTTGGCTTTGACCCTCGATCAGCCCCAGCATTTT	CASSPLLALTLDQPQHF
TRBJ1-3	-	once	TRBV28	TGTGCCAGCAGTTTCGCGGGCTCTGGAAACACCATATATTTT	CASSFAGSGNTIYF
TRBJ2-1	TRBD2	-	TRBV5-4	TGTGCCAGCAGCTCCCCGGGACTAGGGATCAATGAGCAGTTCTTC	CASSSPGLGINEQFF
TRBJ2-7	-	-	TRBV11-2	TGTGCCAGCAGCTTAGTAGGGTTCGACGAGCAGTACTTC	CASSLVGFDEQYF
TRBJ2-7	TRBD1	-	TRBV11-2	TGTGCCAGCACCTTACTGGGACAGACCTACGAGCAGTACTTC	CASTLLGQTYEQYF
TRBJ2-1	-	-	TRBV15	TGTGCCACCAGCCCGCGGGACGGGATATACAATGAGCAGTTCTTC	CATSPRDGIYNEQFF
TRBJ1-4	TRBD1	-	TRBV7-8	TGTGCCAGCAGCCGTTTCGTGGGGACAGGGGCGGGGGAAAAACTGTTTTTT	CASSRFVGTGAGEKLFF
TRBJ2-1	-	-	TRBV14	TGTGCCAGCAGCCAAGAGGACTCTGAGCAGTTCTTC	CASSQEDSEQFF
TRBJ1-3	TRBD1	-	TRBV4-2	TGTGCCAGCAGCCAAGATAGGACAGGGTCTGGAAACACCATATATTTT	CASSQDRTGSGNTIYF
TRBJ1-5	-	-	TRBV5-6	TGTGCCAGCAGCTATGGCGTCCCCCCCAACCAGCCCCAGCATTTT	CASSYGVPPNQPQHF
TRBJ2-7	-	-	TRBV19	TGTGCCAGCGGTAGCGGTCCCTCCTACGAGCAGTACTTC	CASGSGPSYEQYF
TRBJ1-1	-	-	TRBV18	TGTGCCAGCTCACCGGGAAACTTGAACACTGAAGCTTTCTTT	CASSPGNLNTEAFF
TRBJ2-7	-	-	TRBV6-5	TGTGCCAGCAGTACCGGACCCTACGAGCAGTACTTC	CASSTGPYEQYF
TRBJ2-7	-	-	TRBV11-3	TGTGCCAGCAGCTTAGGGTACCCCCCGACCGAGCAGTACTTC	CASSLGYPPTEQYF
TRBJ2-7	TRBD1	once	TRBV9	TGTGCCAGCAGCGGACAGGGGGCCACCTACGAGCAGTACTTC	CASSGQGATYEQYF
TRBJ2-1	TRBD2	-	TRBV27	TGTGCCAGCAGTTTAGGACTAGCGGGGGGATACAATGAGCAGTTCTTC	CASSLGLAGGYNEQFF
TRBJ1-3	TRBD1	-	TRBV6-1	TGTGCCAGCAGTGAAAGAGGGACAGGGAACTCTGGAAACACCATATATTTT	CASSERGTGNSGNTIYF
TRBJ2-7	TRBD1	-	TRBV27	TGTGCCAGCTCCTACCTACAGGGGAACTCCTACGAGCAGTACTTC	CASSYLQGNSYEQYF
TRBJ1-1	TRBD1	-	TRBV10-3	TGTGCCATCAGTGACCGGGACAGGGTAACTGAAGCTTTCTTT	CAISDRDRVTEAFF
TRBJ2-1	TRBD2	-	TRBV9	TGTGCCAGCAGCGTAGGACTAGCGGGTCCCATCTACAATGAGCAGTTCTTC	CASSVGLAGPIYNEQFF